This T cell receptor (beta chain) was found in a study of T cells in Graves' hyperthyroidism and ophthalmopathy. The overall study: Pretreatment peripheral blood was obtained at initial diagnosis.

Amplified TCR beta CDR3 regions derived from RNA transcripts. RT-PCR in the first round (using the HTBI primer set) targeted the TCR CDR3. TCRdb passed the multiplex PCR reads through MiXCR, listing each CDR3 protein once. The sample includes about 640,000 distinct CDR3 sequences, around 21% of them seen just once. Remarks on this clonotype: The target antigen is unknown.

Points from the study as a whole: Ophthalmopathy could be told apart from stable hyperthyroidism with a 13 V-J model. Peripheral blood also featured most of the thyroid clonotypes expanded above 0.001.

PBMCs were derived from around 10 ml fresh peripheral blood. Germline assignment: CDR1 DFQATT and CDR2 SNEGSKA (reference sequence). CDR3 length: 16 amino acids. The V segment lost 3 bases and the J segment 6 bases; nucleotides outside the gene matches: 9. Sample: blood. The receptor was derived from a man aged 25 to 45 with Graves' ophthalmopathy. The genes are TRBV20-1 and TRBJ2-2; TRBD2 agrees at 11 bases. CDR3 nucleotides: TGCAGTGCTAGTGGTACTAGCGGGAGTCAGGCCGGGGAGCTGTTTTTT. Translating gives CSASGTSGSQAGELFF.